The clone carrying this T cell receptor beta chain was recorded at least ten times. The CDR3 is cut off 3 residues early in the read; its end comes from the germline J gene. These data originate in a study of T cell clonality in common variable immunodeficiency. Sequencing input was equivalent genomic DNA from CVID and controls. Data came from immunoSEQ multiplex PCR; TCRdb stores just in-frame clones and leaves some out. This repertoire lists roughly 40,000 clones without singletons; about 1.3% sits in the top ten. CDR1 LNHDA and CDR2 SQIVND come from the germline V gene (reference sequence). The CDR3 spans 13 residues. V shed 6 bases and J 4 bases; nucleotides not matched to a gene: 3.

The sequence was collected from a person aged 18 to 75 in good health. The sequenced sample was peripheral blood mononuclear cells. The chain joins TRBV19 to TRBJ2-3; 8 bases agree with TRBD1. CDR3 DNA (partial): TGTGCCAGTAGAGACAGGGGTGCAGATACG. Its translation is CASRDRGADT. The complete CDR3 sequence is CASRDRGADTQYF. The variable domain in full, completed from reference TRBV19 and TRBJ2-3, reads DGGITQSPKYLFRKEGQNVTLSCEQNLNHDAMYWYRQDPGQGLRLIYYSQIVNDFQKGDIAEGYSVSREKKESFPLTVTSAQKNPTAFYLCASRDRGADTQYFGPGTRLTVL.